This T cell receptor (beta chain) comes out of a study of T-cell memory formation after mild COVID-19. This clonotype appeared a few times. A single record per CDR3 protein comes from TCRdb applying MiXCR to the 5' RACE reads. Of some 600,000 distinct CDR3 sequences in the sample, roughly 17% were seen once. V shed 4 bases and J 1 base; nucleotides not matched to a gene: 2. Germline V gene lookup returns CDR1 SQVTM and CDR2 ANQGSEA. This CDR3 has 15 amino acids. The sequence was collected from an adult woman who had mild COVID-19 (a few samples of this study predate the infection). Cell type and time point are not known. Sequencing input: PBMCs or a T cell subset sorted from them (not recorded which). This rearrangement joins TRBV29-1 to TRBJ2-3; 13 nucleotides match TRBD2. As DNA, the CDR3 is TGCAGCGTTGGTGGGACTAGCGGGGGCACAGATACGCAGTATTTT. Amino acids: CSVGGTSGGTDTQYF.